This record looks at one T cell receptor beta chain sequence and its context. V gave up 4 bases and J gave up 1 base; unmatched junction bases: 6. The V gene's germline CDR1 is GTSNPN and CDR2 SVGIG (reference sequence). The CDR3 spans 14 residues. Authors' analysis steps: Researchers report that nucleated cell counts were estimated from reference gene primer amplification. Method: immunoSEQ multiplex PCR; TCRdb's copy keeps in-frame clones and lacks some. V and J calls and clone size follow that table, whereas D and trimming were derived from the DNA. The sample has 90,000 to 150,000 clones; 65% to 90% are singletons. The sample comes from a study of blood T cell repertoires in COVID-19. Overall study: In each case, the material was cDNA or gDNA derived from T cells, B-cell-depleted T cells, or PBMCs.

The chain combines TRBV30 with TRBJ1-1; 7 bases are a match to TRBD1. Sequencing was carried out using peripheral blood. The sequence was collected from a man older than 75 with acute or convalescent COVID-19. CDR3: CAWNSGTENTEAFF. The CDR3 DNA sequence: TGTGCCTGGAACTCCGGGACAGAGAACACTGAAGCTTTCTTT.